Below are 32 T cell receptor beta chains sequenced from a single sample in a study of CD8 T cells in Susac syndrome (dated by TCRdb to the late 2010s). Library preparation employed the immunoSEQ multiplex PCR assay. RNA was extracted with the RNeasy kit and about 0.5 to 1 ug was reverse transcribed using random hexamers. TCRdb passed the public sequencing reads through fastp at Q25 and MiXCR, retaining productive beta sequences. Entries that share a CDR3 protein sequence are merged under the most common genes and DNA. This sample lists 250,000 to 300,000 distinct CDR3 sequences; over 75% were detected once. Around 0.2% of the sample goes to the ten largest clones. The sequencing sample was made of CD8+ T cells from PBMCs. Receptors originate from a human donor with multiple sclerosis.

The chain is built from TRBV9 and TRBJ2-7; 9 nucleotides agree with TRBD1. Looked up from germline, CDR1 is SGDLS and CDR2 is YYNGEE. The CDR3 consists of 16 residues. After removal of 0 bases from V and 6 bases from J, the junction contained 10 bases not matched to a gene. CDR3 region: CASSVDGGTGISEQYF. For the CDR3, the DNA is TGTGCCAGCAGCGTAGATGGGGGGACAGGGATTTCCGAGCAGTACTTC.

The J gene is TRBJ1-2, the V gene TRBV9; unclear D gene. The CDR3 totals 14 residues. Trimming removed 5 bases from V and 4 bases from J, with 15 bases in between. Germline V lookup: CDR1 SGDLS, CDR2 YYNGEE. CDR3 coding DNA: TGTGCCAGCAGTGCCGGAGGCGGACCCTATGGCTACACCTTC. This encodes CASSAGGGPYGYTF. Full variable domain (remainder filled in from reference TRBV9 and TRBJ1-2): DSGVTQTPKHLITATGQRVTLRCSPRSGDLSVYWYQQSLDQGLQFLIQYYNGEERAKGNILERFSAQQFPDLHSELNLSSLELGDSALYFCASSAGGGPYGYTFGSGTRLTVV.

This clonotype was detected once. The chain employs TRBV20-1 and TRBJ2-3; D uncertain. Germline lookup yields CDR1 DFQATT and CDR2 SNEGSKA (reference sequence). CDR3 size: 13 residues. CDR3: CNPASLGPDTQYF. Here the CDR3 DNA reads TGCAACCCCGCTTCCCTCGGCCCAGATACGCAGTATTTT.

V gene TRBV2 combines with J gene TRBJ1-4, with TRBD1 as a possible D gene (5 bases). The CDR3 extends over 15 amino acids. V lost 6 bases, J lost 6 bases, and 17 bases lay in between. Germline CDR1 and CDR2: SNHLY and FYNNEI. CDR3 sequence (DNA): TGTGCCAGCAGACTACCGGGACTTCTCGATGAAAAACTGTTTTTT. Amino acid sequence: CASRLPGLLDEKLFF.

The chain recombines TRBV20-1 with TRBJ1-2, with D possibly being TRBD1 (6 bases). There are 14 residues in the CDR3. Per the germline V gene, CDR1 is DFQATT and CDR2 is SNEGSKA (reference sequence). CDR3 sequence: CRAEGDARWYGYTF. The CDR3, as DNA: TGCAGAGCCGAGGGGGACGCGAGGTGGTATGGCTACACCTTC.

This sequence joins TRBV19 and TRBJ1-5; the D is unclear. The CDR3 covers 15 residues. The V end lost 7 bases, the J end lost 5 bases, and 18 bases lay between the germline ends. Per germline, CDR1 LNHDA and CDR2 SQIVND (reference sequence). The CDR3 reads CASTDGWGWDQPQHF. The CDR3 DNA sequence: TGTGCCAGTACCGATGGGTGGGGTTGGGATCAGCCCCAGCATTTT. Drawing the rest from reference TRBV19 and TRBJ1-5, the complete variable domain is DGGITQSPKYLFRKEGQNVTLSCEQNLNHDAMYWYRQDPGQGLRLIYYSQIVNDFQKGDIAEGYSVSREKKESFPLTVTSAQKNPTAFYLCASTDGWGWDQPQHFGDGTRLSIL.

This chain connects TRBV5-6 to TRBJ2-7; D not resolved. The CDR3 covers 13 residues. CDR1 SGHDT and CDR2 YYEEEE come from the germline V gene. Trimming shortened V by 0 bases and J by 6 bases, and 10 bases separated the two germline ends. The CDR3 nucleotides are TGTGCCAGCAGCTTGGCCGGTGCGGCCGAGCAGTACTTC. Its protein product is CASSLAGAAEQYF.

J is TRBJ1-2 and V is TRBV30, with D hard to call. Germline V gene data show CDR1 as GTSNPN and CDR2 as SVGIG (reference sequence). Trimming left V 2 bases short and J 3 bases short, with 13 bases between. CDR3 length equals 14 residues. In DNA form, the CDR3 reads TGTGCCTGGAGTTCCACACCCGACTACTATGGCTACACCTTC. It translates to CAWSSTPDYYGYTF.

The rearrangement joins TRBV2 to TRBJ1-1; D remains ambiguous. The germline V gene encodes CDR1 SNHLY and CDR2 FYNNEI. The V and J ends lost 2 bases and 6 bases respectively, with 19 bases between them. The CDR3 totals 16 residues. Written as DNA, the CDR3 is TGTGCCAGCAGTGAAACCCCATCGGGCATCCTCGCTGAAGCTTTCTTT. Its protein product is CASSETPSGILAEAFF.

The chain is built from TRBV6-2 or TRBV6-3 and TRBJ2-7; D unclear. Germline V gene lookup returns CDR1 MNHEY and CDR2 SVGEGT. This CDR3 is 12 amino acids long. Between the trimmed V and J ends, which lost 0 bases and 3 bases, there was a span of 3 bases. The CDR3 loop reads CASSYSVYEQYF. For the CDR3, the DNA is TGTGCCAGCAGTTACTCGGTCTACGAGCAGTACTTC.

This rearrangement joins TRBV5-4 to TRBJ2-7, with D perhaps matching TRBD1 (5 bases). Deletions cut 5 bases from V and 5 bases from J, with 20 bases between. The CDR3 extends over 15 amino acids. The germline gives CDR1 SGHNT, CDR2 YYREEE (reference sequence). CDR3 nucleotides: TGTGCCAGCAGTTGGAGAGAGACAGACCTGGACGAGCAGTACTTC. The encoded protein is CASSWRETDLDEQYF. Full variable domain (missing parts from reference TRBV5-4 and TRBJ2-7): ETGVTQSPTHLIKTRGQQVTLRCSSQSGHNTVSWYQQALGQGPQFIFQYYREEENGRGNFPPRFSGLQFPNYSSELNVNALELDDSALYLCASSWRETDLDEQYFGPGTRLTVT.

V and J are TRBV3-1 and TRBJ1-2; tentative D call: TRBD1 (6 bases). In germline, CDR1 is LGHDT, CDR2 YNNKEL (reference sequence). The germline V and J ends were trimmed by 0 bases and 5 bases, with 10 bases remaining between them. This CDR3 spans 14 amino acids. The DNA of the CDR3 is TGTGCCAGCAGCCAAGACCGGACAGCTTATGGCTACACCTTC. It translates to CASSQDRTAYGYTF.

The table lists this clonotype with a few counts. The V and J genes are TRBV29-1 and TRBJ2-7; the D gene is possibly TRBD2 (6 bases). Per germline, CDR1 SQVTM and CDR2 ANQGSEA. The CDR3 is 11 amino acids. V was pared by 7 bases and J by 3 bases, with 10 bases between. The CDR3 is CSADYGYEQYF. In nucleotides, the CDR3 is TGCAGCGCGGACTATGGCTACGAGCAGTACTTC.

The J gene is TRBJ2-5, the V gene TRBV29-1, with D perhaps being TRBD1 or TRBD2 (6 bases each). Germline values: CDR1 SQVTM, CDR2 ANQGSEA. V lost 4 bases to trimming and J lost 4 bases, with 19 bases between them. This CDR3 spans 15 amino acids. CDR3 DNA sequence: TGCAGCGTTGCCCCCGAAATCGGGGGCGGAGAGACCCAGTACTTC. Translating gives CSVAPEIGGGETQYF.

The count of this clonotype is one. This sequence joins TRBV4-3 and TRBJ2-2, with D perhaps TRBD1 (6 bases). The germline CDR1 and CDR2 sequences are LGHNA and YSLEER. Trimming left V 1 base short and J 6 bases short, with 15 bases between. This CDR3 contains 16 residues. The CDR3 sequence: CASSQGGTLRSGELFF. The CDR3 coding sequence is TGCGCCAGCAGCCAAGGTGGGACACTCCGGTCCGGGGAGCTGTTTTTT.

This chain uses TRBV12-5 with TRBJ2-5, with D tentatively TRBD1 or TRBD2 (5 bases each). CDR1 is LGHNT, CDR2 FRNRAP, per germline. The CDR3 consists of 12 residues. V shed 3 bases and J shed 7 bases, with 9 bases lying between them. CDR3 sequence: CASGFTRGTQYF. The DNA for the CDR3 is TGTGCTAGTGGTTTCACTAGGGGGACCCAGTACTTC.

This chain uses TRBV28 with TRBJ2-7; 7 bases are shared with TRBD1. Germline V CDR1 and CDR2: MDHEN, SYDVKM. Unmatched junction bases numbered 8, after V lost 6 bases and J lost 3 bases. The CDR3 has 14 residues. The CDR3 loop is CASRTGQVVYEQYF. In DNA form, the CDR3 reads TGTGCCAGCAGGACAGGGCAAGTGGTCTACGAGCAGTACTTC.

In this sample, this clonotype turned up once. V and J are TRBV7-9 and TRBJ2-3, with TRBD2 matching 7 bases. J was trimmed by 9 bases and V by 1 base; bases with no gene match: 4. There are 13 residues in the CDR3. Germline V gives CDR1 SEHNR, CDR2 FQNEAQ (reference sequence). The CDR3 spells CASSLVLAPTQYF. Written as DNA, the CDR3 is TGTGCCAGCAGCTTAGTACTAGCGCCGACGCAGTATTTT.

The genes are TRBV6-2 or TRBV6-3 and TRBJ2-2, with D hard to call. Per the germline V gene, CDR1 is MNHEY and CDR2 is SVGEGT. This CDR3 spans 13 amino acids. Trimming removed 0 bases from V and 7 bases from J, with 6 bases in between. Here the CDR3 reads CASSYSTLGELFF. The CDR3 nucleotides are TGTGCCAGCAGTTACTCTACCCTCGGGGAGCTGTTTTTT.

The chain employs TRBV9 and TRBJ2-1; 9 bases are shared with TRBD2. Trimming removed 2 bases from V and 2 bases from J; junction bases left unmatched: 5. Germline CDR1 and CDR2: SGDLS and YYNGEE. This CDR3 contains 16 residues. CDR3: CASSVGGRGPYNEQFF. CDR3 in DNA: TGTGCCAGCAGCGTCGGCGGGAGGGGCCCCTACAATGAGCAGTTCTTC.

The chain employs TRBV30 and TRBJ1-1, with D possibly TRBD1 on 5 matching bases. Trimming pared 1 base from V and 5 bases from J, leaving 8 bases between. CDR3 length: 12 residues. Per germline, CDR1 GTSNPN and CDR2 SVGIG (reference sequence). CDR3 sequence reads: CAWSEDNTEAFF. The CDR3 coding sequence is TGTGCCTGGAGTGAGGACAATACTGAAGCTTTCTTT.

The rearrangement joins TRBV19 to TRBJ1-5; 8 nucleotides agree with TRBD1. This CDR3 is built from 16 residues. The V and J ends lost 1 base and 9 bases, in that order; junction bases with no gene match: 11. Germline values: CDR1 LNHDA, CDR2 SQIVND (reference sequence). CDR3 amino acids: CASSIVAAGGLRPQHF. The CDR3, as DNA: TGTGCCAGTAGTATAGTGGCGGCAGGGGGCTTGAGGCCCCAGCATTTT.

The DNA for the CDR3 is TGCGCCAGCAGCCAAGACCGAGCAGTTTACAATGAGCAGTTCTTC. It codes for CASSQDRAVYNEQFF. The chain combines TRBV4-3 with TRBJ2-1, with D unclear. V lost 0 bases and J 4 bases, leaving 10 bases between the germline ends. The germline CDR1 and CDR2 sequences are LGHNA and YSLEER. This CDR3 is built from 15 residues.

The gene calls are TRBV7-9 and TRBJ2-5; D may be TRBD1 or TRBD2 (5 bases each). V was clipped by 5 bases and J by 3 bases, with 16 bases between them. CDR3 length equals 15 residues. Germline loops: CDR1 SEHNR, CDR2 FQNEAQ (reference sequence). The chain's CDR3 is CASSPHGGREETQYF. In DNA, the CDR3 is TGTGCCAGCAGCCCCCATGGGGGAAGGGAAGAGACCCAGTACTTC.

V usage is TRBV15 and J usage is TRBJ1-1; TRBD1 matches at 11 bases. V lost 1 base and J lost 6; bases outside the gene matches: 7. CDR3 length equals 16 residues. Germline assignment: CDR1 LNHNV and CDR2 YYDKDF (reference sequence). CDR3 in DNA: TGTGCCACCAGCAGAGTCGCGGGGACAGGGGGTTCTGAAGCTTTCTTT. Amino acid sequence: CATSRVAGTGGSEAFF.

The chain has TRBV28 and TRBJ2-1; TRBD2 is a possible D gene (6 bases). The V end was cut by 4 bases, the J end by 4 bases, with 20 bases between. Germline V lookup: CDR1 MDHEN, CDR2 SYDVKM. CDR3 length equals 17 residues. DNA for the CDR3: TGTGCCAGCAGTTCACCCTTGGAGGGAGTGCGGTACAATGAGCAGTTCTTC. It yields the protein CASSSPLEGVRYNEQFF.

The V and J genes are TRBV4-3 and TRBJ2-3; 8 positions match TRBD1. Germline V gene lookup returns CDR1 LGHNA and CDR2 YSLEER. Unmatched junction bases numbered 4, after V lost 3 bases and J lost 2 bases. The CDR3 is 15 amino acids. CDR3 coding DNA: TGCGCCAGCAGCCAGAGTCAGGGGGCCACAGATACGCAGTATTTT. As protein: CASSQSQGATDTQYF.

The J gene is TRBJ2-2, the V gene TRBV30, with D tentatively TRBD1 or TRBD2 (5 bases each). This CDR3 contains 17 residues. V was cut by 2 bases and J by 2 bases, with 18 bases left in between. Germline loops: CDR1 GTSNPN, CDR2 SVGIG (reference sequence). CDR3 bases: TGTGCCTGGAGTCCCGCTTCTGGGGGATTTAACACCGGGGAGCTGTTTTTT. It translates to CAWSPASGGFNTGELFF.

The V call is TRBV29-1, the J call TRBJ1-1, with D unclear. This CDR3 spans 12 amino acids. Germline V lookup: CDR1 SQVTM, CDR2 ANQGSEA. Trimming took off 4 bases at V and 5 bases at J, with 11 bases between the two ends. The CDR3 reads CSVVVGETEAFF. CDR3 in DNA: TGCAGCGTTGTCGTTGGGGAAACTGAAGCTTTCTTT. Variable domain in full (rest from reference TRBV29-1 and TRBJ1-1): SAVISQKPSRDICQRGTSLTIQCQVDSQVTMMFWYRQQPGQSLTLIATANQGSEATYESGFVIDKFPISRPNLTFSTLTVSNMSPEDSSIYLCSVVVGETEAFFGQGTRLTVV.

CDR3 DNA sequence: TGTGCCAGCAGCTCAGTTACAGGGTATCCCGAAGTTAAGTACTTC. Its protein product is CASSSVTGYPEVKYF. The rearrangement joins TRBV28 to TRBJ2-4; D possibly corresponds to TRBD1 (6 bases). The CDR3 is 15 residues long. Germline values: CDR1 MDHEN, CDR2 SYDVKM. Trimming pared 6 bases from V and 14 bases from J, leaving 26 bases between.

CDR3 protein: CAWRTPGLAGGRPSYNEQFF. The CDR3 DNA sequence: TGTGCCTGGAGAACCCCGGGACTAGCGGGAGGCCGGCCCTCCTACAATGAGCAGTTCTTC. The chain uses TRBV30 and TRBJ2-1; 15 bases are a match to TRBD2. Trimming at V came to 3 bases and at J to 0 bases, leaving 12 bases not matched to a gene. The germline V gene encodes CDR1 GTSNPN and CDR2 SVGIG (reference sequence). The CDR3 consists of 20 residues. Full variable domain (rest looked up from reference TRBV30 and TRBJ2-1): SQTIHQWPATLVQPVGSPLSLECTVEGTSNPNLYWYRQAAGRGLQLLFYSVGIGQISSEVPQNLSASRPQDRQFILSSKKLLLSDSGFYLCAWRTPGLAGGRPSYNEQFFGPGTRLTVL.

The chain joins TRBV5-5 to TRBJ2-4, with a possible D match to TRBD2 (6 bases). Trimming left V 3 bases short and J 8 bases short, with 12 bases between. This CDR3 comprises 13 residues. Germline CDR1 reads SGHKS; CDR2 reads YYEKEE (reference sequence). Here the CDR3 reads CASSSTSGDIQYF. As DNA, the CDR3 is TGTGCCAGCAGCTCGACTAGTGGGGACATTCAGTACTTC.